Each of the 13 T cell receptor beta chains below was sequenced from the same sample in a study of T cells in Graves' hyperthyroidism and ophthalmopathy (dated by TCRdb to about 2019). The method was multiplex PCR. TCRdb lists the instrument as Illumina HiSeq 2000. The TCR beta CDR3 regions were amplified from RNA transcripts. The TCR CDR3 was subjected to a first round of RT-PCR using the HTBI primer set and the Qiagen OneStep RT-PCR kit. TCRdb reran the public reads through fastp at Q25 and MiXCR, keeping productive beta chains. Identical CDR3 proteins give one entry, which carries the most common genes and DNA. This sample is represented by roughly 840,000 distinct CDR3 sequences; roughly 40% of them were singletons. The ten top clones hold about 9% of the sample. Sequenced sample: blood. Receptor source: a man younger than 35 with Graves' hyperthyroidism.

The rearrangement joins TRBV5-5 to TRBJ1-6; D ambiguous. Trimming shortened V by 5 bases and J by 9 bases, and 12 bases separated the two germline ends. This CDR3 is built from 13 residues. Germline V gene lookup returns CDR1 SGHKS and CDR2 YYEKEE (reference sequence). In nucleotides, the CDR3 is TGTGCCAGCAGTTCCCTCACCTCTTCACCCCTCCACTTT. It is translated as CASSSLTSSPLHF.

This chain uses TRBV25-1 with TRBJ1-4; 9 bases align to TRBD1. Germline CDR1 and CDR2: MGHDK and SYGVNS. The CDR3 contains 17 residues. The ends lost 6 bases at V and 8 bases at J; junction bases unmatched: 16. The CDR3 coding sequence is TGTGCCAGCAGCGAACCGGGACAGGGTTTAATAGGAGAAAAACTGTTTTTT. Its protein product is CASSEPGQGLIGEKLFF.

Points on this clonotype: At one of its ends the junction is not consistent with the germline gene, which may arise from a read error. This CDR3 is CASSAWDSPYERYF. The CDR3 bases are TGTGCCAGCAGTGCCTGGGACAGCCCCTACGAGCGGTACTTC. The V call is TRBV25-1, the J call TRBJ2-7, with 7 bases that match TRBD1. Germline-derived CDR1 and CDR2 are MGHDK and SYGVNS. This CDR3 is 14 amino acids long.

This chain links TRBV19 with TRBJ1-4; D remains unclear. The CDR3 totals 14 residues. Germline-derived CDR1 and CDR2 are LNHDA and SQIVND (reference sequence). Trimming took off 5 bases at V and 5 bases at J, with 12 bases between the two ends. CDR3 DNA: TGTGCCAGTAGTGCCCTGGCCCCCAATGAAAAACTGTTTTTT. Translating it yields CASSALAPNEKLFF.

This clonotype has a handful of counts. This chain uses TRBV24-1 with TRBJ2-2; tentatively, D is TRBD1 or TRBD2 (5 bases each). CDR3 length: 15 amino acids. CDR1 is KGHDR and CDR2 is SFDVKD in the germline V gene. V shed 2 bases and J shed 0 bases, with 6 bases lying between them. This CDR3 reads CATSDSGPNTGELFF. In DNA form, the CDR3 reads TGTGCCACCAGTGATTCGGGGCCGAACACCGGGGAGCTGTTTTTT.

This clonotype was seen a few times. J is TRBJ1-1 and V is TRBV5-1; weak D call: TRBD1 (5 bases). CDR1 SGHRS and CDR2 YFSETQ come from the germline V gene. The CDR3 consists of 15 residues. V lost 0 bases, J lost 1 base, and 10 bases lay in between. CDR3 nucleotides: TGCGCCAGCAGCTTGGACTTCCAGGGGAACACTGAAGCTTTCTTT. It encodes CASSLDFQGNTEAFF.

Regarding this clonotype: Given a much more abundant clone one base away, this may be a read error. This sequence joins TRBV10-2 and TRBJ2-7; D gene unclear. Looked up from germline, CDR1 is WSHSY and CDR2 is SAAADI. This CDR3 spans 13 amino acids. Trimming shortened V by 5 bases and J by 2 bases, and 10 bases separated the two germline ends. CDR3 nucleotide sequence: TGCGCCAGCAGTAACTTCACGCCCTACGAGCAGTACTTC. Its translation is CASSNFTPYEQYF.

DNA of the CDR3: TGTGCCATCAGTGAGCCGGGACAGCCCCAGCATTTT. Amino acids: CAISEPGQPQHF. The rearrangement links TRBV10-3 to TRBJ1-5; D unclear. Germline-derived CDR1 and CDR2 are ENHRY and SYGVKD. Trimming stripped 2 bases from V and 7 bases from J, with 6 bases between. The CDR3 runs to 12 residues.

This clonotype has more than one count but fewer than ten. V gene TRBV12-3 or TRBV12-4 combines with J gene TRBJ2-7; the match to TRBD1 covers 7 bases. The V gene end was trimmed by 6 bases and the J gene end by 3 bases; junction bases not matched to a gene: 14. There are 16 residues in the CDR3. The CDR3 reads CASSTSRDSAVYEQYF. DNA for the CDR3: TGTGCCAGCAGCACCTCCCGGGACAGCGCCGTCTACGAGCAGTACTTC.

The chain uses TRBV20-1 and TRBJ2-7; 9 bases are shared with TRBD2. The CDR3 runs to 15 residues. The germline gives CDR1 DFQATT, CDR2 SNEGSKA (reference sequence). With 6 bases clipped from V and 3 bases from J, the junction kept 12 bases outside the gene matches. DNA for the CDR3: TGCAGTGCAACCGATTTAGCGGGAGATGACTACGAGCAGTACTTC. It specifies CSATDLAGDDYEQYF.

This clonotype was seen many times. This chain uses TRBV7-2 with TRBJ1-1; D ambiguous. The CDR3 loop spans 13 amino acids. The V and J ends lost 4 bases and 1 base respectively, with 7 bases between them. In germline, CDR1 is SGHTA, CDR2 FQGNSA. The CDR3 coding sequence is TGTGCCAGCAGCTACCAGCAGAACACTGAAGCTTTCTTT. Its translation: CASSYQQNTEAFF.

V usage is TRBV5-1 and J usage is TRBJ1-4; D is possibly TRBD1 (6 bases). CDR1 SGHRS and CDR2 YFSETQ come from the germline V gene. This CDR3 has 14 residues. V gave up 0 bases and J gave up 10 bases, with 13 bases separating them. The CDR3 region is CASSLAGTMGKLFF. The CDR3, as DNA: TGCGCCAGCAGCTTGGCTGGGACAATGGGAAAACTGTTTTTT.

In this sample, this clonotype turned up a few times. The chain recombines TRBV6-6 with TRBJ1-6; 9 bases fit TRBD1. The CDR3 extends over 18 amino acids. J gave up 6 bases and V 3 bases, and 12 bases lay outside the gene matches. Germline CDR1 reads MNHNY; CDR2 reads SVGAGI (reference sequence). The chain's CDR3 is CASSYPKGDRESNSPLHF. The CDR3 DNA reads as TGTGCCAGCAGTTATCCCAAAGGGGACAGGGAAAGTAATTCACCCCTCCACTTT.